Listed below are T cell receptor beta chains from one sample, sequenced in a study of blood T cell repertoires in COVID-19. Using immunoSEQ multiplex PCR, the repertoire was profiled, and TCRdb retains in-frame clones only, with some absent. This sample has roughly 300,000 clones, with under 90% found just once. The source material was PBMCs or T cells enriched from blood (not recorded which). Source of these receptors: a woman aged 18-29 years who had recovered from COVID-19. Both conserved end residues are part of each CDR3. Each record gives: V gene, J gene, D gene, clone size, CDR3 DNA, CDR3 protein. A D gene is named only where the DNA matches it firmly. Only part of the rows carry a size: once, few, many, or a class if the clone is expanded.

V: TRBV20-1
J: TRBJ2-7
D: TRBD2
size: once
DNA: TGCAGTGCTAGTTTTTTTTCAAATCGAGGGGGAGGGACTAGCGGGTTGGACGAGCAGTACTTC
CDR3: CSASFFSNRGGGTSGLDEQYF

V: TRBV29-1
J: TRBJ1-2
D: .
size: .
DNA: TGCAGCGTTGAAGAGTTGACGGAGTATGGCTACACCTTC
CDR3: CSVEELTEYGYTF

V: TRBV3-1/TRBV3-2
J: TRBJ2-4
D: .
size: once
DNA: TGTGCCAGCAGCCAATCTGCTCTCCGCGCGGGGCCGGAAAACATTCAGTACTTC
CDR3: CASSQSALRAGPENIQYF

V: TRBV6-2/TRBV6-3
J: TRBJ2-1
D: .
size: .
DNA: TGTGCCAGCAGTTACCGAACCTGGACTGGAAGCTCCTACAATGAGCAGTTCTTC
CDR3: CASSYRTWTGSSYNEQFF

V: TRBV27
J: TRBJ2-3
D: .
size: .
DNA: TGTGCCAGCAGTACCCAGACAGCCCCCACAGATACGCAGTATTTT
CDR3: CASSTQTAPTDTQYF

V: TRBV30
J: TRBJ1-4
D: .
size: .
DNA: TGTGCCTGGAGTGTACAGCTTAATGAAAAACTGTTTTTT
CDR3: CAWSVQLNEKLFF

V: TRBV6-5
J: TRBJ1-1
D: TRBD1
size: .
DNA: TGTGCCAGCAGACAGCCGACAGGGGAAGCTTTCTTT
CDR3: CASRQPTGEAFF

V: TRBV10-3
J: TRBJ1-1
D: .
size: once
DNA: TGTGCCGCGGGCCGGCAGGCGATTTCGGGGGGCACTGAAGCTTTCTTT
CDR3: CAAGRQAISGGTEAFF

V: TRBV19
J: TRBJ1-1
D: .
size: .
DNA: TGTGCCAGTAGTATCGGGGTTAACACTGAAGCTTTCTTT
CDR3: CASSIGVNTEAFF

V: TRBV5-1
J: TRBJ1-2
D: TRBD1
size: few
DNA: TGCGCCAGCAGCTCAGGACAGGCCGAAGCTAACTATGGCTACACCTTC
CDR3: CASSSGQAEANYGYTF

V: TRBV10-2
J: TRBJ1-3
D: TRBD1
size: .
DNA: TGCGCCAGCAGAGATCCGGGACAGGGGGCAGGAAACACCATATATTTT
CDR3: CASRDPGQGAGNTIYF

V: TRBV29-1
J: TRBJ1-1
D: .
size: .
DNA: TGCAGCGGGGTAGACACCCTGAACACTGAAGCTTTCTTT
CDR3: CSGVDTLNTEAFF

V: TRBV6-5
J: TRBJ1-3
D: .
size: .
DNA: TGTGCCAGCAGTTTAGACAGCATGTCTGGAAACACCATATATTTT
CDR3: CASSLDSMSGNTIYF